The 30 T cell receptor beta chains given below trace back to one sample, sequenced in a study of blood T cell repertoires in COVID-19. Assay used: immunoSEQ multiplex PCR; TCRdb lists only in-frame clones, some missing. The table includes approximately 210,000 clones, 82% detected once. Specimen: peripheral blood. These receptors originate from a woman at least 80 years old with acute or convalescent COVID-19.

As DNA, the CDR3 is TGTGCCAGCAGCTTTTACAGGCTACCTGGCTACACCTTC. It is translated as CASSFYRLPGYTF. This chain joins TRBV11-3 and TRBJ1-2; a possible D gene is TRBD1 (5 bases). This CDR3 spans 13 amino acids. Germline loops: CDR1 SGHNT, CDR2 YENEEA. Trimming took off 3 bases at V and 7 bases at J, with 12 bases between the two ends.

This chain links TRBV3-1 (or the pseudogene TRBV3-2) with TRBJ2-7; TRBD2 is a possible D gene (5 bases). Trimming stripped 3 bases from V and 6 bases from J, with 9 bases between. This CDR3 has 12 residues. Germline V gene sequence: CDR1 LGHDT, CDR2 YNNKEL (reference sequence). CDR3 residues: CASSHREGEQYF. The CDR3 DNA follows: TGTGCCAGCAGCCATCGTGAGGGCGAGCAGTACTTC.

The rearrangement links TRBV5-4 to TRBJ1-1, with unresolved D. The germline V gene has CDR1 SGHNT and CDR2 YYREEE (reference sequence). This CDR3 comprises 14 residues. The V end lost 0 bases, the J end lost 3 bases, and 9 bases lay between the germline ends. The CDR3 sequence is CASSLAGIYTEAFF. The CDR3 region has the DNA TGTGCCAGCAGCTTGGCCGGGATATACACTGAAGCTTTCTTT.

V is TRBV6-6 and J is TRBJ1-5; 7 bases are shared with TRBD1. Germline V CDR1 and CDR2: MNHNY, SVGAGI (reference sequence). With 5 bases clipped from V and 3 bases from J, the junction kept 1 base outside the gene matches. The CDR3 spans 13 residues. Here the CDR3 reads CASSGQVNQPQHF. CDR3 in DNA: TGTGCCAGCAGTGGACAGGTCAATCAGCCCCAGCATTTT.

The V gene is TRBV7-2, the J gene TRBJ2-7, with no clear D. Germline V gives CDR1 SGHTA, CDR2 FQGNSA. This CDR3 contains 15 residues. V lost 4 bases and J 4 bases, leaving 17 bases between the germline ends. The CDR3 nucleotides read TGTGCCAGCAGCTCGCCCTACGGTGTCAAGTACGAGCAGTACTTC. Amino acids: CASSSPYGVKYEQYF.

The CDR3 DNA reads TGTGCCAGTAGTATAGGGACTTTTGGCTACACCTTC. Translating it yields CASSIGTFGYTF. V usage is TRBV19 and J usage is TRBJ1-2; D call uncertain. Trimming removed 1 base at V and 7 bases at J, with 7 bases between. This CDR3 comprises 12 residues. Germline loops: CDR1 LNHDA, CDR2 SQIVND (reference sequence).

This rearrangement joins TRBV9 to TRBJ1-3, with a tentative D call TRBD1 (5 bases). Germline CDR1 reads SGDLS; CDR2 reads YYNGEE. The CDR3 contains 13 residues. The V end was cut by 4 bases, the J end by 4 bases, with 9 bases between. The CDR3 DNA is TGTGCCAGCAGCAAAGGGGTGGGAAACACCATATATTTT. It codes for CASSKGVGNTIYF.

J is TRBJ1-5 and V is TRBV19; D gene ambiguous. Germline CDR1 is LNHDA and CDR2 is SQIVND (reference sequence). V lost 7 bases and J lost 1, with 8 bases in between. The CDR3 contains 13 residues. CDR3: CASMRASNQPQHF. In DNA, the CDR3 is TGTGCCAGTATGCGGGCCAGCAATCAGCCCCAGCATTTT. Full variable domain (missing parts from reference TRBV19 and TRBJ1-5): DGGITQSPKYLFRKEGQNVTLSCEQNLNHDAMYWYRQDPGQGLRLIYYSQIVNDFQKGDIAEGYSVSREKKESFPLTVTSAQKNPTAFYLCASMRASNQPQHFGDGTRLSIL.

The rearrangement uses TRBV11-3 and TRBJ1-1, with 8 nucleotides matching TRBD1. Germline CDR1 is SGHNT and CDR2 is YENEEA. The J segment lost 3 bases and the V segment lost 5 bases, leaving 11 bases of the junction unmatched. CDR3 size: 16 residues. Here the CDR3 DNA reads TGTGCCAGCAGCCCAAGGACAGGGCGAGGGTACACTGAAGCTTTCTTT. This encodes CASSPRTGRGYTEAFF.

This chain uses TRBV5-8 with TRBJ1-5, with a weak D call TRBD1 (5 bases). Germline V gene lookup returns CDR1 SGHTS and CDR2 YDEGEE. This CDR3 comprises 12 residues. For the CDR3, the DNA is TGTGCAGCGCGAGGGGCCGGGGGGCCCCAGCATTTT. It yields the protein CAARGAGGPQHF.

The V gene is TRBV6-5, the J gene TRBJ2-1, with a tentative D call TRBD2 (7 bases). From germline, CDR1 is MNHEY and CDR2 SVGAGI. The V and J ends lost 7 bases and 0 bases respectively, with 10 bases between them. CDR3 length equals 14 residues. The DNA for the CDR3 is TGTGCCAGCAAGGGGGAGGGCTCCTACAATGAGCAGTTCTTC. Translated, it gives CASKGEGSYNEQFF.

The chain has TRBV7-2 and TRBJ2-3; the match to TRBD2 covers 10 bases. Trimming removed 5 bases from V and 5 bases from J; junction bases left unmatched: 7. The CDR3 contains 15 residues. The germline gives CDR1 SGHTA, CDR2 FQGNSA. The CDR3 bases are TGTGCCAGCAGCCTACTAGCGGGGTTGGGAGATACGCAGTATTTT. This sequence encodes CASSLLAGLGDTQYF.

The rearrangement links TRBV5-1 to TRBJ2-1; D is perhaps TRBD2 (5 bases). Trimming pared 4 bases from V and 5 bases from J, leaving 10 bases between. The germline CDR1 and CDR2 sequences are SGHRS and YFSETQ. The CDR3 covers 13 residues. This CDR3 reads CASSPVRDNEQFF. CDR3 coding DNA: TGCGCCAGCAGCCCCGTGAGGGACAATGAGCAGTTCTTC.

V gene TRBV18 combines with J gene TRBJ1-3, with 9 nucleotides matching TRBD1. The CDR3 covers 18 residues. With 3 bases clipped from V and 2 bases from J, the junction kept 11 bases outside the gene matches. Germline V gene data show CDR1 as KGHSH and CDR2 as LQKENI. The CDR3 region is CASSPKIPGQGTGNTIYF. The CDR3 region has the DNA TGTGCCAGCTCACCTAAAATTCCGGGACAGGGTACTGGAAACACCATATATTTT.

V usage is TRBV27 and J usage is TRBJ1-1; maybe TRBD1 (5 bases). The CDR3 is 14 amino acids. Trimming stripped 4 bases from V and 0 bases from J, with 9 bases between. Germline CDR1 is MNHEY and CDR2 is SMNVEV (reference sequence). CDR3 region: CASSSLQVNTEAFF. For the CDR3, the DNA is TGTGCCAGCAGTTCCCTACAGGTGAACACTGAAGCTTTCTTT.

The rearrangement joins TRBV7-6 to TRBJ2-3; D ambiguous. V lost 1 base, J lost 6 bases, and 11 bases lay in between. Germline CDR1 reads SGHVS; CDR2 reads FNYEAQ. This CDR3 is built from 14 residues. This chain's CDR3 is CASSLGVLLDTQYF. The CDR3 nucleotides read TGTGCCAGCAGCTTAGGAGTCTTGTTGGATACGCAGTATTTT.

This chain joins TRBV10-3 and TRBJ1-1, with TRBD1 identical over 7 bases. The V segment lost 7 bases and the J segment 1 base; nucleotides outside the gene matches: 3. This CDR3 region has 13 residues. The germline V gene encodes CDR1 ENHRY and CDR2 SYGVKD. CDR3 in amino acids: CAIKGTENTEAFF. The CDR3 nucleotides are TGTGCCATCAAGGGGACAGAGAACACTGAAGCTTTCTTT.

The chain joins TRBV5-1 to TRBJ2-1; tentative D call: TRBD1 (5 bases). The germline gives CDR1 SGHRS, CDR2 YFSETQ. The V end was cut by 4 bases, the J end by 0 bases, with 11 bases between. This CDR3 has 15 residues. CDR3 region: CASSRQSSSYNEQFF. Written as DNA, the CDR3 is TGCGCCAGCAGCCGACAGAGTAGCTCCTACAATGAGCAGTTCTTC.

This chain connects TRBV5-4 to TRBJ1-4; D gene unclear. CDR1 and CDR2 (germline): SGHNT, YYREEE (reference sequence). The CDR3 spans 14 residues. The V and J ends lost 0 bases and 6 bases respectively, with 9 bases between them. This CDR3 is CASSLDRADEKLFF. Here the CDR3 DNA reads TGTGCCAGCAGCTTGGACAGAGCGGATGAAAAACTGTTTTTT. Supplemented by reference TRBV5-4 and TRBJ1-4, the full variable domain reads ETGVTQSPTHLIKTRGQQVTLRCSSQSGHNTVSWYQQALGQGPQFIFQYYREEENGRGNFPPRFSGLQFPNYSSELNVNALELDDSALYLCASSLDRADEKLFFGSGTQLSVL.

This clone occurred a few times. The rearrangement uses TRBV10-3 and TRBJ2-2, with 7 nucleotides matching TRBD2. This CDR3 has 17 residues. Germline V gene data show CDR1 as ENHRY and CDR2 as SYGVKD. J was trimmed by 1 base and V by 4 bases; bases with no gene match: 9. The CDR3 sequence: CAISASLGGLNTGELFF. The CDR3 nucleotides read TGTGCCATCAGTGCTAGTCTGGGAGGGTTGAACACCGGGGAGCTGTTTTTT.

This clone was counted once. The V call is TRBV6-6, the J call TRBJ2-1, with D possibly matching TRBD1 (5 bases). Germline V gene data show CDR1 as MNHNY and CDR2 as SVGAGI (reference sequence). This CDR3 contains 13 residues. V lost 8 bases and J 9 bases, leaving 17 bases between the germline ends. CDR3 region: CASCSREFGEQFF. The DNA of the CDR3 is TGTGCCAGCTGTTCCAGGGAATTTGGTGAGCAGTTCTTC.

The V call is TRBV2, the J call TRBJ2-2, with TRBD2 identical over 7 bases. This CDR3 is 13 amino acids long. CDR1 and CDR2 from the germline V gene are SNHLY and FYNNEI. J was trimmed by 6 bases and V by 6 bases; bases with no gene match: 4. The CDR3 DNA is TGTGCCAGCAGGGGACTATCGGCCGGGGAGCTGTTTTTT. Translating gives CASRGLSAGELFF.

This sequence joins TRBV7-2 and TRBJ1-2; the match to TRBD1 covers 8 bases. V lost 1 base and J lost 3; bases outside the gene matches: 4. The CDR3 is 15 residues long. Germline-derived CDR1 and CDR2 are SGHTA and FQGNSA. The CDR3: CASSLGPGGDYGYTF. The CDR3 nucleotides read TGTGCCAGCAGCTTAGGGCCAGGGGGCGACTATGGCTACACCTTC.

The chain recombines TRBV9 with TRBJ1-1; 10 bases fit TRBD1. This CDR3 spans 17 amino acids. Germline values: CDR1 SGDLS, CDR2 YYNGEE. V lost 0 bases and J lost 4; bases outside the gene matches: 9. CDR3: CASSVDRDRGRGTEAFF. The CDR3 bases are TGTGCCAGCAGCGTAGACCGGGACAGGGGAAGAGGCACTGAAGCTTTCTTT.

Notes on this clone: Sequence at one end of the junction differs from germline and may be a read error. V and J are TRBV5-6 and TRBJ1-5; no definite D call. Germline CDR1 and CDR2: SGHDT and YYEEEE. The CDR3 consists of 19 residues. The CDR3 region has the DNA TGTGCCAGCACCTTGTACCAGAGCGGTAGAGGCCCCGAAAGTCAGCCCCAGCATTTT. This translates into CASTLYQSGRGPESQPQHF.

Remarks on this clone: One junction end does not reproduce the germline sequence, and a read error may be involved. The CDR3 bases are TGTGCCAGCAGTATTTTCAGCGGGGTCTACGAGCAGTACTTC. Residues: CASSIFSGVYEQYF. V usage is TRBV19 and J usage is TRBJ2-7, with 7 bases lining up with TRBD2. From germline, CDR1 is LNHDA and CDR2 SQIVND (reference sequence). This CDR3 contains 14 residues.

The V call is TRBV6-1, the J call TRBJ2-7; 12 nucleotides agree with TRBD2. J was trimmed by 6 bases and V by 5 bases; bases with no gene match: 8. From germline, CDR1 is MNHNS and CDR2 SASEGT. The CDR3 has 15 amino acids. This CDR3 reads CASSLGLAGSGEQYF. The CDR3 coding sequence is TGTGCCAGCAGTTTGGGACTAGCGGGCTCCGGCGAGCAGTACTTC.

This chain connects TRBV3-1 (or the pseudogene TRBV3-2) to TRBJ2-7; D is possibly TRBD2 (5 bases). V was clipped by 8 bases and J by 4 bases, with 9 bases between them. The V gene's germline CDR1 is LGHDT and CDR2 YNNKEL (reference sequence). This CDR3 has 11 residues. CDR3 sequence: CASSGIYEQYF. The CDR3 nucleotides are TGTGCCAGCTCGGGGATTTACGAGCAGTACTTC.

The chain has TRBV19 and TRBJ2-7; 11 bases align to TRBD2. The CDR3 is 15 amino acids. Germline values: CDR1 LNHDA, CDR2 SQIVND (reference sequence). With 2 bases clipped from V and 2 bases from J, the junction kept 2 bases outside the gene matches. CDR3 amino acids: CASSIISGGAYEQYF. The CDR3 region has the DNA TGTGCCAGTAGTATAATTAGCGGGGGGGCCTACGAGCAGTACTTC.

The table lists this clone with a count of one. The chain joins TRBV9 to TRBJ2-7; 10 bases fit TRBD1. Losses at the gene ends were 4 bases for V and 6 bases for J; bases not matched to a gene: 7. CDR1 is SGDLS and CDR2 is YYNGEE in the germline V gene. The CDR3 is 14 residues long. The CDR3 DNA reads TGTGCCAGCAGCCCTGACAGGGGGCTCGGCGAGCAGTACTTC. Protein product: CASSPDRGLGEQYF.